The clone carrying this T cell receptor (beta chain) has just a few counts. What it binds is not known. This record comes from a study of CD8 T cells in ankylosing spondylitis. The study's findings and limits: In ankylosing spondylitis patients, matched synovial fluid reportedly showed significant enrichment of disease-linked clones. Ankylosing spondylitis blood appeared to be characterized by a TCR beta motif of several highly homologous variants.

Germline CDR1 is SGHDN and CDR2 is FVKESK. V gave up 5 bases and J gave up 5 bases; unmatched junction bases: 10. The CDR3 totals 15 residues. TCRdb fed the 5' RACE reads into MiXCR, producing one record per CDR3 protein. The sample includes approximately 440,000 distinct CDR3 sequences, 17% of them seen just once. This chain links TRBV14 with TRBJ2-3, with 7 bases lining up with TRBD1. This TCR derives from a male donor with ankylosing spondylitis. Sequencing input: blood, either unsorted or a sorted T cell fraction (not recorded which). As DNA, the CDR3 is TGTGCCAGCAGCTTGTGGACAGGATCGGGAGATACGCAGTATTTT. It translates to CASSLWTGSGDTQYF.